Presented here are 27 T cell receptor beta chains from one specimen sequenced in a study of Ad26.COV2.S vaccination and SARS-CoV-2 variants. Clones were sequenced by immunoSEQ multiplex PCR, and TCRdb holds only the in-frame ones, with some missing. This table holds 500,000 or so clones, around 88% found once. Treatment: some 20 received Ad26.COV2.S at low or high dose, single or two shots; about 5 received placebo; per-sample allocation not given. Material that was analyzed had been drawn on day 63 after the first vaccine or placebo injection. The material sequenced was peripheral blood, taken in a trial of Ad26.COV2.S vaccine versus placebo. These receptors were taken from a person between 18 and 65 years old who received the Ad26.COV2.S COVID-19 vaccine or a placebo.

The CDR3 DNA reads TGTGCCAGCAGTCAAACCACAGGGCGGGTGAACACTGAAGCTTTCTTT. Translated: CASSQTTGRVNTEAFF. The chain joins TRBV28 to TRBJ1-1; possibly TRBD1 for D (6 bases). Germline loops: CDR1 MDHEN, CDR2 SYDVKM. V was pared by 5 bases and J by 0 bases, with 16 bases between. The CDR3 consists of 16 residues.

This chain's CDR3 is CASSLGTGRETQYF. The CDR3 bases are TGTGCCAGCAGCCTCGGGACAGGGAGAGAGACCCAGTACTTC. The V call is TRBV7-6, the J call TRBJ2-5; 9 positions agree with TRBD1. This CDR3 contains 14 residues. Germline CDR1 SGHVS, CDR2 FNYEAQ. Trimming removed 5 bases from V and 4 bases from J; junction bases left unmatched: 5.

The V gene is TRBV6-5, the J gene TRBJ2-1; D gene uncertain. Trimming took off 0 bases at V and 7 bases at J, with 16 bases between the two ends. Germline V gene lookup returns CDR1 MNHEY and CDR2 SVGAGI. CDR3 length: 16 amino acids. This CDR3 is CASSYSLSSIGNEQFF. CDR3 nucleotide sequence: TGTGCCAGCAGTTACTCGCTGAGCTCTATTGGGAATGAGCAGTTCTTC.

This clone was recorded once. This chain uses TRBV9 with TRBJ2-2; 10 nucleotides line up with TRBD2. Germline assignment: CDR1 SGDLS and CDR2 YYNGEE. The CDR3 sequence is 18 residues long. With 2 bases clipped from V and 6 bases from J, the junction kept 13 bases outside the gene matches. The CDR3 coding sequence is TGTGCCAGCAGCGTCATGCCCGTGACTAGCGGGTCGCCCGGGGAGCTGTTTTTT. Amino acids: CASSVMPVTSGSPGELFF. Full variable domain (remainder filled in from reference TRBV9 and TRBJ2-2): DSGVTQTPKHLITATGQRVTLRCSPRSGDLSVYWYQQSLDQGLQFLIQYYNGEERAKGNILERFSAQQFPDLHSELNLSSLELGDSALYFCASSVMPVTSGSPGELFFGEGSRLTVL.

This clone was recorded a few times. V is TRBV7-3 and J is TRBJ2-2; D unclear. Trimming left V 5 bases short and J 0 bases short, with 7 bases between. Germline V gene lookup returns CDR1 SGHTA and CDR2 FQGTGA. The CDR3 consists of 14 residues. The CDR3 spells CASSPHTNTGELFF. DNA of the CDR3: TGTGCCAGCAGCCCCCACACGAACACCGGGGAGCTGTTTTTT.

V usage is TRBV10-3 and J usage is TRBJ1-3; maybe TRBD1 (6 bases). Germline V gene sequence: CDR1 ENHRY, CDR2 SYGVKD. The CDR3 sequence is 16 residues long. Trimming left V 3 bases short and J 5 bases short, with 17 bases between. The CDR3 coding sequence is TGTGCCATCAGTGACCCCTGGGACAAAGCCCGAAACACCATATATTTT. Its protein product is CAISDPWDKARNTIYF.

The chain combines TRBV7-9 with TRBJ2-1; 10 positions agree with TRBD2. This CDR3 is built from 16 residues. With V trimmed by 0 bases and J by 5 bases, 4 bases remained unmatched. Germline V gives CDR1 SEHNR, CDR2 FQNEAQ (reference sequence). The CDR3 DNA reads TGTGCCAGCAGCTTAGCGAGGCTAGCGGGAGACAATGAGCAGTTCTTC. Translation: CASSLARLAGDNEQFF.

In this sample, this clone turned up a few times. The V call is TRBV28, the J call TRBJ1-1; unclear D gene. This CDR3 is 11 amino acids long. CDR1 is MDHEN and CDR2 is SYDVKM in the germline V gene. Trimming took 4 bases from V and 1 from J, leaving 1 base between them. CDR3 in amino acids: CASSWNTEAFF. In DNA form, the CDR3 reads TGTGCCAGCAGTTGGAACACTGAAGCTTTCTTT.

The gene calls are TRBV5-1 and TRBJ2-1; D might be TRBD2 (6 bases). CDR1 SGHRS and CDR2 YFSETQ come from the germline V gene. This CDR3 spans 14 amino acids. V was clipped by 4 bases and J by 4 bases, with 12 bases between them. The CDR3 loop is CASSIRDSYNEQFF. In nucleotides, the CDR3 is TGCGCCAGCAGCATACGGGACTCTTACAATGAGCAGTTCTTC.

As DNA, the CDR3 is TGTGCCAGCAGCGGCCGGACTAGCGGCCTAAACACCGGGGAGCTGTTTTTT. This translates into CASSGRTSGLNTGELFF. V and J are TRBV9 and TRBJ2-2; 10 bases match TRBD2. V trimming: 3 bases; J trimming: 2 bases; junction bases outside the gene matches: 7. CDR1 SGDLS and CDR2 YYNGEE come from the germline V gene. The CDR3 has 17 amino acids.

This rearrangement joins TRBV6-2 or TRBV6-3 to TRBJ2-1; TRBD2 might be the D (5 bases). In germline, CDR1 is MNHEY, CDR2 SVGEGT. This CDR3 spans 12 amino acids. The ends were cut back, 7 bases at V and 9 bases at J, with 13 bases in the middle. The CDR3 DNA sequence: TGTGCCAGCACCCCCCCCGCGGGTGAGCAGTTCTTC. Encoded protein: CASTPPAGEQFF.

The V and J genes are TRBV7-3 and TRBJ2-3; no reliable D call. Germline V gene sequence: CDR1 SGHTA, CDR2 FQGTGA. The V end lost 5 bases, the J end lost 2 bases, and 11 bases lay between the germline ends. The CDR3 has 14 residues. The CDR3 DNA is TGTGCCAGCAGCCAGAACCCCCTCACAGATACGCAGTATTTT. Its protein product is CASSQNPLTDTQYF.

The chain couples TRBV19 to TRBJ1-2; D gene uncertain. The CDR3 extends over 10 amino acids. In germline, CDR1 is LNHDA, CDR2 SQIVND (reference sequence). Trimming stripped 7 bases from V and 6 bases from J, with 6 bases between. In nucleotides, the CDR3 is TGTGCCAGTACCCCCGATGGCTACACCTTC. Protein sequence: CASTPDGYTF.

This clone appeared a few times. The rearrangement links TRBV15 to TRBJ2-2; 8 nucleotides line up with TRBD2. Germline lookup yields CDR1 LNHNV and CDR2 YYDKDF (reference sequence). This CDR3 comprises 15 residues. Germline trimming cut 5 bases from V and 5 bases from J; bases unmatched to any gene: 7. The CDR3 loop reads CATSSGGFGTGELFF. The CDR3 nucleotides are TGTGCCACCAGCTCGGGAGGGTTCGGGACCGGGGAGCTGTTTTTT.

The chain employs TRBV19 and TRBJ1-1; no firm D call. From germline, CDR1 is LNHDA and CDR2 SQIVND (reference sequence). The CDR3 has 17 amino acids. Trimming removed 4 bases from V and 0 bases from J, with 18 bases in between. Here the CDR3 DNA reads TGTGCCAGTAGTACCGGTCTCGGGAGGTCCTTGAACACTGAAGCTTTCTTT. The encoded protein is CASSTGLGRSLNTEAFF.

The chain uses TRBV7-2 and TRBJ2-1; D is unclear. The CDR3 runs 15 residues. Trimming took 4 bases from V and 0 from J, leaving 10 bases between them. Germline CDR1 and CDR2: SGHTA and FQGNSA. CDR3 region: CASSYDFSSYNEQFF. The DNA for the CDR3 is TGTGCCAGCAGCTACGACTTTAGCTCCTACAATGAGCAGTTCTTC.

The genes are TRBV4-2 and TRBJ1-3; TRBD1 aligns across 8 bases. V lost 0 bases to trimming and J lost 2 bases; unmatched junction nucleotides: 6. The CDR3 spans 17 residues. The germline V gene has CDR1 LGHNA and CDR2 YNFKEQ. This chain's CDR3 is CASSQEGGRGPGNTIYF. The CDR3 DNA reads as TGTGCCAGCAGCCAAGAAGGGGGCAGGGGGCCTGGAAACACCATATATTTT.

The rearrangement uses TRBV19 and TRBJ1-5, with unresolved D. V was trimmed by 9 bases and J by 7 bases, leaving 13 bases between them. Looked up from germline, CDR1 is LNHDA and CDR2 is SQIVND (reference sequence). The CDR3 extends over 12 amino acids. Written as DNA, the CDR3 is TGTGCCAGCTCGGGGTTGGGGCAGCCCCAGCATTTT. This translates into CASSGLGQPQHF.

The chain combines TRBV5-1 with TRBJ2-1, with 11 bases lining up with TRBD1. From germline, CDR1 is SGHRS and CDR2 YFSETQ. The CDR3 contains 16 residues. V gave up 4 bases and J gave up 7 bases; unmatched junction bases: 10. Here the CDR3 DNA reads TGCGCCAGCAGCCGTACGCCGGGACAGGGGGGGAATGAGCAGTTCTTC. It yields the protein CASSRTPGQGGNEQFF. The full variable domain, rest sourced from reference TRBV5-1 and TRBJ2-1, is KAGVTQTPRYLIKTRGQQVTLSCSPISGHRSVSWYQQTPGQGLQFLFEYFSETQRNKGNFPGRFSGRQFSNSRSEMNVSTLELGDSALYLCASSRTPGQGGNEQFFGPGTRLTVL.

This clone was seen just once. The chain recombines TRBV7-8 with TRBJ2-1; perhaps TRBD1 as D (6 bases). CDR3 size: 13 residues. The germline CDR1 and CDR2 sequences are SGHVS and FQNEAQ. Trimming left V 5 bases short and J 7 bases short, with 12 bases between. The CDR3 protein is CASSRTGSNEQFF. Here the CDR3 DNA reads TGTGCCAGCAGCCGAACAGGGTCTAATGAGCAGTTCTTC.

This sequence joins TRBV19 and TRBJ1-5; D gene unclear. The germline V gene has CDR1 LNHDA and CDR2 SQIVND (reference sequence). The germline V and J ends were trimmed by 0 bases and 5 bases, with 11 bases remaining between them. There are 15 residues in the CDR3. The CDR3 loop is CASSIESGVDQPQHF. The DNA of the CDR3 is TGTGCCAGTAGTATAGAGTCCGGGGTTGATCAGCCCCAGCATTTT.

The V call is TRBV19, the J call TRBJ2-7, with D possibly TRBD1 on 6 matching bases. The germline V gene encodes CDR1 LNHDA and CDR2 SQIVND (reference sequence). The V and J ends lost 6 bases and 2 bases respectively, with 14 bases between them. The CDR3 spans 14 residues. CDR3 sequence reads: CASSTQGVAYEQYF. The CDR3 DNA sequence: TGTGCCAGTAGCACACAGGGTGTAGCCTACGAGCAGTACTTC.

The J gene is TRBJ2-5, the V gene TRBV6-6, with D maybe TRBD2 (6 bases). V lost 8 bases and J lost 6, with 19 bases in between. The CDR3 extends over 14 amino acids. Germline lookup yields CDR1 MNHNY and CDR2 SVGAGI (reference sequence). The CDR3 coding sequence is TGTGCCAGCCTTGAGGGAGGAGGTTTGAAGACCCAGTACTTC. Its protein product is CASLEGGGLKTQYF.

The gene calls are TRBV7-8 and TRBJ1-5; TRBD1 aligns across 9 bases. The J segment lost 9 bases and the V segment lost 1 base, leaving 7 bases of the junction unmatched. The CDR3 runs 15 residues. The V gene's germline CDR1 is SGHVS and CDR2 FQNEAQ. The CDR3 DNA is TGTGCCAGCAGCTTAGAAGTGACAGGGGGTCTGCCCCAGCATTTT. Its protein product is CASSLEVTGGLPQHF. Using reference TRBV7-8 and TRBJ1-5 for the parts outside the CDR3, the full variable domain is GAGVSQSPRYKVAKRGQDVALRCDPISGHVSLFWYQQALGQGPEFLTYFQNEAQLDKSGLPSDRFFAERPEGSVSTLKIQRTQQEDSAVYLCASSLEVTGGLPQHFGDGTRLSIL.

The V and J genes are TRBV28 and TRBJ1-2; TRBD1 might be the D (5 bases). The CDR3 loop spans 13 amino acids. Trimming removed 6 bases from V and 7 bases from J, with 15 bases in between. CDR1 and CDR2 (germline): MDHEN, SYDVKM. Here the CDR3 DNA reads TGTGCCAGCAGCCCGGACCTGACAGCTGGCTACACCTTC. Translating gives CASSPDLTAGYTF.

This sequence joins TRBV19 and TRBJ2-2, with TRBD2 as a possible D gene (5 bases). Germline V gene lookup returns CDR1 LNHDA and CDR2 SQIVND (reference sequence). CDR3 length equals 12 residues. V was cut by 7 bases and J by 7 bases, with 10 bases left in between. CDR3 DNA: TGTGCCAGTAACCCCGGGGACGGGGAGCTGTTTTTT. Translated, it gives CASNPGDGELFF.

J is TRBJ2-7 and V is TRBV2; 7 positions match TRBD2. Unmatched junction bases numbered 11, after V lost 3 bases and J lost 6 bases. The CDR3 consists of 15 residues. Germline V gene data show CDR1 as SNHLY and CDR2 as FYNNEI. The CDR3 DNA follows: TGTGCCAGCAGTGAGGGGTCTCTAGCGGTTCTCGAGCAGTACTTC. This gives the protein CASSEGSLAVLEQYF.